What follows are 20 T cell receptor beta chains derived from one specimen sequenced in a study of T cell changes during pregnancy in multiple sclerosis. Using immunoSEQ multiplex PCR, the repertoire was profiled, and TCRdb retains in-frame clones only, with some absent. The table lists about 74,000 clones, about nine tenths of them singletons. Sequenced here: peripheral blood, sampled before pregnancy. Receptors originate from a female donor with multiple sclerosis, enrolled in a pregnancy study.

The J gene is TRBJ2-2, the V gene TRBV27; 8 bases map to TRBD1. Unmatched junction bases numbered 12, after V lost 1 base and J lost 5 bases. Germline V gives CDR1 MNHEY, CDR2 SMNVEV (reference sequence). The CDR3 has 18 residues. The CDR3 here is CASSLYLGTGWLTGELFF. The CDR3 nucleotides read TGTGCCAGCAGTTTATATTTGGGGACAGGATGGTTGACCGGGGAGCTGTTTTTT.

The V call is TRBV10-1, the J call TRBJ2-7; D is ambiguous. Germline values: CDR1 WNHNN, CDR2 SYGVQD (reference sequence). The CDR3 spans 13 residues. CDR3 region: CAHRRKRSYEQYF. The CDR3 DNA is TGCGCGCACAGACGGAAGAGATCCTACGAGCAGTACTTC.

This clone was counted a single time. The chain joins TRBV30 to TRBJ1-1; TRBD1 is a possible D gene (6 bases). The CDR3 spans 13 residues. Germline assignment: CDR1 GTSNPN and CDR2 SVGIG (reference sequence). Trimming took off 3 bases at V and 1 base at J, with 9 bases between the two ends. CDR3 region: CAWSRTANTEAFF. CDR3 sequence (DNA): TGTGCCTGGAGCCGGACAGCGAACACTGAAGCTTTCTTT.

J is TRBJ2-1 and V is TRBV5-1; 10 nucleotides agree with TRBD2. Per germline, CDR1 SGHRS and CDR2 YFSETQ. The ends lost 3 bases at V and 4 bases at J; junction bases unmatched: 10. This CDR3 is built from 17 residues. The CDR3 is CASSSPLLAGDYNEQFF. In DNA form, the CDR3 reads TGCGCCAGCAGCTCTCCACTCCTAGCGGGGGATTACAATGAGCAGTTCTTC.

The chain uses TRBV27 and TRBJ2-1, with 7 bases fitting TRBD2. Germline lookup yields CDR1 MNHEY and CDR2 SMNVEV (reference sequence). The CDR3 runs to 15 residues. Unmatched junction bases numbered 8, after V lost 5 bases and J lost 4 bases. The CDR3 sequence is CASSRKAGTYNEQFF. CDR3 nucleotide sequence: TGTGCCAGCAGTCGAAAAGCGGGAACTTACAATGAGCAGTTCTTC.

The sample holds a few counts of this clone. The V call is TRBV10-1, the J call TRBJ2-1; TRBD1 matches 8 bases. Germline CDR1 is WNHNN and CDR2 is SYGVQD (reference sequence). V gave up 5 bases and J gave up 11 bases; unmatched junction bases: 5. The CDR3 loop spans 12 amino acids. The CDR3, as DNA: TGCGCCAGCAGTTTACCAGGGGGCAAGCAGTTCTTC. Translation: CASSLPGGKQFF.

This chain uses TRBV29-1 with TRBJ2-1, with 10 bases matching TRBD1. Losses at the gene ends were 5 bases for V and 10 bases for J; bases not matched to a gene: 8. Germline CDR1 and CDR2: SQVTM and ANQGSEA. There are 13 residues in the CDR3. CDR3 in amino acids: CSVSGQGSNEQFF. The CDR3 DNA reads TGCAGCGTTTCGGGACAGGGGAGTAACGAGCAGTTCTTC.

This chain joins TRBV7-9 and TRBJ2-7; D is unresolved. CDR3 size: 14 residues. V dropped 2 bases and J dropped 2 bases, with 10 bases sitting between them. The germline CDR1 and CDR2 sequences are SEHNR and FQNEAQ (reference sequence). CDR3 sequence (DNA): TGTGCCAGCAGCTTAAATCTCTTCCCCTACGAGCAGTACTTC. This sequence encodes CASSLNLFPYEQYF.

V is TRBV30 and J is TRBJ2-5; 8 bases match TRBD1. CDR3 size: 15 residues. After removal of 0 bases from V and 4 bases from J, the junction contained 7 bases not matched to a gene. Looked up from germline, CDR1 is GTSNPN and CDR2 is SVGIG (reference sequence). CDR3 sequence (DNA): TGTGCCTGGAGTGTCGGGACAGGAGGAGTAGAGACCCAGTACTTC. This encodes CAWSVGTGGVETQYF.

J is TRBJ1-2 and V is TRBV6-6, with D tentatively TRBD1 (5 bases). This CDR3 region has 13 residues. V dropped 2 bases and J dropped 6 bases, with 10 bases sitting between them. In germline, CDR1 is MNHNY, CDR2 SVGAGI (reference sequence). CDR3 amino acids: CASSYTGGDGYTF. DNA of the CDR3: TGTGCCAGCAGTTACACGGGGGGAGATGGCTACACCTTC.

This chain uses TRBV6-4 with TRBJ2-3; 8 nucleotides agree with TRBD2. V lost 6 bases and J lost 4; bases outside the gene matches: 9. Per the germline V gene, CDR1 is MRHNA and CDR2 is SNTAGT. CDR3 length: 15 amino acids. CDR3 nucleotides: TGTGCCAGCAGCCCAACTAGCGGAGGGGCAGATACGCAGTATTTT. Translation gives CASSPTSGGADTQYF.

CDR3 protein: CASSRSYNEQFF. Here the CDR3 DNA reads TGCGCCAGCAGTAGGAGCTACAATGAGCAGTTCTTC. The rearrangement joins TRBV10-2 to TRBJ2-1; D unclear. V was cut by 5 bases and J by 3 bases, with 5 bases left in between. The CDR3 is 12 residues long. CDR1 is WSHSY and CDR2 is SAAADI in the germline V gene.

The rearrangement links TRBV5-8 to TRBJ2-1; 10 nucleotides align to TRBD2. With 3 bases clipped from V and 4 bases from J, the junction kept 4 bases outside the gene matches. Per the germline V gene, CDR1 is SGHTS and CDR2 is YDEGEE. The CDR3 sequence is 15 residues long. In DNA form, the CDR3 reads TGTGCCAGCAGCTCCAGCGGGGGGGATTACAATGAGCAGTTCTTC. It is translated as CASSSSGGDYNEQFF.

DNA of the CDR3: TGCAGCGCTACTACCCCGGGGACTAACTATGGCTACACCTTC. Its translation is CSATTPGTNYGYTF. V and J are TRBV29-1 and TRBJ1-2; no clear D. Germline V gives CDR1 SQVTM, CDR2 ANQGSEA. This CDR3 has 14 residues. Trimming cost V 7 bases and J 0 bases, with 15 bases left between them.

The chain couples TRBV9 to TRBJ2-1, with D possibly being TRBD2 (7 bases). CDR1 is SGDLS, CDR2 YYNGEE, per germline. CDR3 length: 14 amino acids. V was trimmed by 0 bases and J by 5 bases, leaving 9 bases between them. In nucleotides, the CDR3 is TGTGCCAGCAGCGTAGGAGGGGGGGACAATGAGCAGTTCTTC. Translating gives CASSVGGGDNEQFF.

This clone came up a few times. The chain has TRBV30 and TRBJ1-2; 8 positions agree with TRBD1. This CDR3 is 16 amino acids long. Germline CDR1 is GTSNPN and CDR2 is SVGIG (reference sequence). Losses at the gene ends were 0 bases for V and 4 bases for J; bases not matched to a gene: 10. In DNA, the CDR3 is TGTGCCTGGAGTGTATTGCTCAGGGGGCGAGGCTATGGCTACACCTTC. Translation: CAWSVLLRGRGYGYTF.

The rearrangement uses TRBV29-1 and TRBJ1-2, with TRBD1 identical over 8 bases. Germline assignment: CDR1 SQVTM and CDR2 ANQGSEA. After removal of 6 bases from V and 4 bases from J, the junction contained 13 bases not matched to a gene. The CDR3 sequence is 15 residues long. For the CDR3, the DNA is TGCAGCGTCGTCACAACAGGGGGGGAAGGCTATGGCTACACCTTC. It specifies CSVVTTGGEGYGYTF. The complete variable domain, with remaining parts taken from reference TRBV29-1 and TRBJ1-2, reads SAVISQKPSRDICQRGTSLTIQCQVDSQVTMMFWYRQQPGQSLTLIATANQGSEATYESGFVIDKFPISRPNLTFSTLTVSNMSPEDSSIYLCSVVTTGGEGYGYTFGSGTRLTVV.

The chain employs TRBV27 and TRBJ2-7, with TRBD1 matching 7 bases. Germline V lookup: CDR1 MNHEY, CDR2 SMNVEV (reference sequence). V shed 4 bases and J 3 bases; nucleotides not matched to a gene: 6. The CDR3 length is 14 residues. The CDR3 region is CASSSGTANYEQYF. The CDR3 DNA sequence: TGTGCCAGCAGTTCGGGGACAGCGAACTACGAGCAGTACTTC.

This clone was counted a single time. V gene TRBV6-5 combines with J gene TRBJ1-4; the D is unclear. The CDR3 consists of 13 residues. Per germline, CDR1 MNHEY and CDR2 SVGAGI. The V end lost 6 bases, the J end lost 4 bases, and 9 bases lay between the germline ends. In nucleotides, the CDR3 is TGTGCCAGCAGGGGCCCCCGTAATGAAAAACTGTTTTTT. Encoded protein: CASRGPRNEKLFF.

V is TRBV7-9 and J is TRBJ2-3; weak D call: TRBD2 (7 bases). Per the germline V gene, CDR1 is SEHNR and CDR2 is FQNEAQ (reference sequence). Trimming cost V 5 bases and J 4 bases, with 16 bases left between them. The CDR3 is 15 residues long. The CDR3 region has the DNA TGTGCCAGCAGCGGAGGCGCGGGGGCCCCAGATACGCAGTATTTT. Translated: CASSGGAGAPDTQYF.